These T cell receptor beta chains were read from a single sample in a study of blood T cells in healthy people across ages. TCRdb used MiXCR to reprocess the 5' RACE reads, holding one entry per CDR3 protein. The sample carries 850,000 or so distinct CDR3 sequences, under 35% recorded once. Specimen: blood. The receptors shown here come from a woman of 80 years or more in good health. The CDR3 runs from the conserved cysteine through the conserved F or W. The D gene is left open where the match is weak. The listing skips clone size in some rows; elsewhere it reads once, few, many or a size class.

clone_size	j_call	d_call	v_call	cdr3_aa	cdr3_nt
few	TRBJ2-1	NA	TRBV10-3	CAINGQGGANEQFF	TGTGCCATCAATGGACAGGGAGGGGCGAATGAGCAGTTCTTC
many	TRBJ2-4	NA	TRBV6-5	CASTQSGAKNIQYF	TGTGCCAGCACCCAGAGCGGGGCCAAAAACATTCAGTACTTC
many	TRBJ2-3	NA	TRBV3-1	CASSHLIGEATQYF	TGTGCCAGCAGCCACCTCATCGGGGAGGCTACGCAGTATTTT
few	TRBJ2-2	NA	TRBV7-8	CASSRQTGNTGELFF	TGTGCCAGCAGCCGCCAGACAGGGAACACCGGGGAGCTGTTTTTT
many	TRBJ2-3	NA	TRBV6-6	CASRTPQGDGADTQYF	TGTGCCAGCAGAACACCCCAGGGAGATGGAGCAGATACGCAGTATTTT
NA	TRBJ2-3	TRBD1	TRBV6-2/TRBV6-3	CASSGLPGTGEVGTQYF	TGTGCCAGCAGCGGGTTACCCGGGACAGGGGAAGTAGGTACGCAGTATTTT
few	TRBJ2-7	NA	TRBV20-1	CSARVWQPSEQYF	TGCAGTGCTAGAGTATGGCAGCCCTCAGAGCAGTACTTC
NA	TRBJ1-5	TRBD1	TRBV6-6	CAIGQGNQPQHF	TGTGCCATAGGACAGGGTAATCAGCCCCAGCATTTT
few	TRBJ1-3	TRBD1	TRBV7-9	CASSRRDRKTGNTIYF	TGTGCCAGCAGCCGAAGGGACAGAAAGACTGGAAACACCATATATTTT
many	TRBJ2-7	TRBD2	TRBV20-1	CSARVGLRGVSYEQYF	TGCAGTGCTAGGGTCGGCTTGCGGGGGGTTTCCTACGAGCAGTACTTC
many	TRBJ2-5	NA	TRBV6-1	CASSAESQETQYF	TGTGCCAGCAGTGCGGAATCCCAAGAGACCCAGTACTTC
few	TRBJ2-1	NA	TRBV20-1	CSARDPGDLYNEQFF	TGCAGTGCTAGAGACCCCGGGGACTTGTACAATGAGCAGTTCTTC
NA	TRBJ2-2	TRBD2	TRBV5-1	CASSSGRVNTGELFF	TGCGCCAGCAGCTCGGGGAGGGTGAACACCGGGGAGCTGTTTTTT
many	TRBJ2-1	TRBD1	TRBV28	CASRFDRGRINEQFF	TGTGCCAGCAGATTTGACAGGGGCCGGATCAATGAGCAGTTCTTC
many	TRBJ1-2	NA	TRBV18	CASSLPAGNGYTF	TGTGCCAGCTCGCTACCAGCTGGCAACGGCTACACCTTC
NA	TRBJ1-4	NA	TRBV10-3	CAISELQGKLFF	TGTGCCATCAGTGAGTTACAGGGAAAACTGTTTTTT
many	TRBJ1-2	NA	TRBV3-1	CASTSGSLYGYTF	TGTGCCAGCACCTCAGGTAGCCTCTATGGCTACACCTTC
many	TRBJ2-7	TRBD2	TRBV20-1	CSAGRGVDEQYF	TGCAGTGCTGGCCGGGGGGTCGACGAGCAGTACTTC
many	TRBJ2-5	NA	TRBV5-1	CASSLGQRQETQYF	TGCGCCAGCAGCTTAGGACAGAGACAAGAGACCCAGTACTTC
many	TRBJ2-7	NA	TRBV5-6	CASSPRGLRSYEQYF	TGTGCCAGCAGCCCACGAGGACTCCGCTCCTACGAGCAGTACTTC
few	TRBJ1-5	TRBD1	TRBV20-1	CSARGRIGTAYSNQPQHF	TGCAGTGCTAGAGGACGGATCGGGACAGCCTATAGCAATCAGCCCCAGCATTTT
NA	TRBJ1-2	TRBD1	TRBV15	CATSKGGDRGRRGYTF	TGTGCCACCAGCAAAGGGGGCGACAGGGGGCGACGGGGCTACACCTTC
NA	TRBJ2-7	TRBD1	TRBV12-3/TRBV12-4	CASRPGQYNEQYF	TGTGCCAGTAGACCGGGACAGTACAATGAGCAGTACTTC
NA	TRBJ2-1	TRBD2	TRBV6-1	CASSSLASYNEQFF	TGTGCCAGCAGCTCACTAGCGTCCTACAATGAGCAGTTCTTC
many	TRBJ2-5	NA	TRBV5-1	CASSLSRVETQYF	TGTGCCAGCAGTTTATCCAGGGTTGAGACCCAGTACTTC
NA	TRBJ2-7	TRBD1	TRBV5-1	CASSLAGQDEQYF	TGCGCCAGCAGCTTGGCAGGACAGGACGAGCAGTACTTC
few	TRBJ1-2	NA	TRBV20-1	CSARDLVTEGNYGYTF	TGCAGTGCTAGAGATTTAGTGACAGAGGGGAATTATGGCTACACCTTC
many	TRBJ1-2	TRBD1	TRBV20-1	CSATGTGSANYGYTF	TGCAGTGCCACCGGGACAGGGTCGGCTAACTATGGCTACACCTTC
NA	TRBJ1-5	TRBD1	TRBV9	CASSVGTGDSNQPQHF	TGTGCCAGCAGCGTTGGGACAGGGGATAGCAATCAGCCCCAGCATTTT
once	TRBJ2-7	TRBD1	TRBV5-1	CASSLLTGGFYNEQYF	TGCGCCAGCAGCCTCTTGACAGGGGGATTCTACAATGAGCAGTACTTC
many	TRBJ2-1	NA	TRBV20-1	CSPRPDSRPQFF	TGCAGTCCCCGCCCGGACTCGAGACCGCAGTTCTTC
NA	TRBJ2-3	TRBD2	TRBV7-2	CASSLAGRVTDTQYF	TGTGCCAGCAGCTTAGCGGGGAGGGTCACAGATACGCAGTATTTT
NA	TRBJ2-7	TRBD2	TRBV11-2	CASSLDPSGSYEQYF	TGTGCCAGCAGCTTAGATCCTAGCGGCTCCTACGAGCAGTACTTC
many	TRBJ2-3	NA	TRBV6-5	CASSFTGLVTDTQYF	TGTGCCAGCAGTTTTACAGGGCTGGTAACAGATACGCAGTATTTT
NA	TRBJ1-2	NA	TRBV14	CASSQWTTKGADDYTF	TGTGCCAGCAGCCAATGGACGACCAAAGGGGCTGATGACTACACCTTC
many	TRBJ2-1	TRBD1	TRBV27	CASSFRQGPSSYNEQFF	TGTGCCAGCAGTTTCCGACAGGGGCCAAGCTCCTACAATGAGCAGTTCTTC
NA	TRBJ1-1	NA	TRBV28	CASIADSEAFF	TGTGCCAGCATCGCGGACTCTGAAGCTTTCTTT
many	TRBJ2-3	NA	TRBV7-2	CASSLRGAEPTDTQYF	TGTGCCAGCAGCTTAAGGGGGGCCGAACCCACAGATACGCAGTATTTT
many	TRBJ2-1	TRBD1	TRBV12-3/TRBV12-4	CASSPRQGAGGNEQFF	TGTGCCAGCAGTCCTCGACAGGGGGCTGGCGGAAATGAGCAGTTCTTC
many	TRBJ2-7	NA	TRBV6-2/TRBV6-3	CASRLPSDRKEQYF	TGTGCCAGCAGGCTCCCTAGCGATCGGAAGGAGCAGTACTTC
NA	TRBJ1-3	NA	TRBV5-1	CASSSISGNTIYF	TGCGCCAGCAGCTCAATATCTGGAAACACCATATATTTT
few	TRBJ1-1	NA	TRBV19	CASSANGRMNTEAFF	TGTGCCAGTAGTGCCAACGGACGGATGAACACTGAAGCTTTCTTT
many	TRBJ2-7	TRBD1	TRBV20-1	CSGGGTGLSYEQYF	TGCAGTGGGGGTGGGACAGGGCTTAGCTACGAGCAGTACTTC
many	TRBJ2-3	NA	TRBV20-1	CSASFLQATDTQYF	TGCAGTGCTTCTTTCCTACAGGCGACAGATACGCAGTATTTT
few	TRBJ1-4	NA	TRBV7-8	CASSLGEGRSEKLFF	TGTGCCAGCAGCTTAGGGGAGGGCCGTAGCGAAAAACTGTTTTTT
NA	TRBJ2-1	NA	TRBV11-3	CASSLQGGSYNEQFF	TGTGCCAGCAGCTTACAGGGGGGATCCTACAATGAGCAGTTCTTC
many	TRBJ2-1	TRBD2	TRBV7-2	CASSFGGLAGLNEQFF	TGTGCCAGCAGCTTCGGGGGGCTAGCGGGGCTCAATGAGCAGTTCTTC
NA	TRBJ1-4	TRBD1	TRBV4-2	CASTLPGTGDEKLFF	TGTGCCAGCACCCTTCCCGGGACAGGGGATGAAAAACTGTTTTTT
few	TRBJ2-7	TRBD1	TRBV6-2/TRBV6-3	CASRPGQGEQYF	TGTGCCAGCAGACCGGGACAGGGAGAGCAGTACTTC
many	TRBJ2-1	TRBD1	TRBV6-5	CASSYDRGPYNEQFF	TGTGCCAGCAGTTACGACAGGGGCCCTTACAATGAGCAGTTCTTC
many	TRBJ2-7	NA	TRBV7-2	CASSLNPPPPGRGYEQYF	TGTGCCAGCAGCTTAAACCCCCCCCCGCCAGGGAGAGGGTACGAGCAGTACTTC
many	TRBJ2-1	TRBD2	TRBV28	CASRPGGAGEQFF	TGTGCCAGCAGGCCCGGGGGGGCAGGGGAGCAGTTCTTC
NA	TRBJ1-1	NA	TRBV25-1	CASKGGYGPGSDAEAFF	TGTGCCAGCAAAGGTGGGTACGGGCCAGGGTCTGACGCTGAAGCTTTCTTT
NA	TRBJ2-2	TRBD1	TRBV20-1	CSARSDRGGFSGELFF	TGCAGTGCTAGATCGGACAGGGGAGGTTTCTCCGGGGAGCTGTTTTTT
many	TRBJ2-1	NA	TRBV5-5	CASSSRQAVRNEQFF	TGTGCCAGCAGCTCGCGACAGGCAGTCCGCAATGAGCAGTTCTTC
NA	TRBJ2-1	TRBD2	TRBV20-1	CSAPPSSSGGFNEQFF	TGCAGTGCCCCACCCTCATCTAGCGGGGGTTTCAATGAGCAGTTCTTC
few	TRBJ2-7	NA	TRBV9	CASSETGRYNEQYF	TGTGCCAGCAGCGAGACAGGGAGGTACAATGAGCAGTACTTC
many	TRBJ2-5	NA	TRBV5-1	CASNTEGKETQYF	TGCGCCAGCAACACGGAGGGGAAAGAGACCCAGTACTTC
many	TRBJ1-1	NA	TRBV3-1	CASSPTEGIEAFF	TGTGCCAGCAGCCCGACCGAGGGGATTGAAGCTTTCTTT
few	TRBJ1-4	NA	TRBV18	CASSPGHQRDEKLFF	TGTGCCAGCTCACCCGGGCATCAACGGGATGAAAAACTGTTTTTT